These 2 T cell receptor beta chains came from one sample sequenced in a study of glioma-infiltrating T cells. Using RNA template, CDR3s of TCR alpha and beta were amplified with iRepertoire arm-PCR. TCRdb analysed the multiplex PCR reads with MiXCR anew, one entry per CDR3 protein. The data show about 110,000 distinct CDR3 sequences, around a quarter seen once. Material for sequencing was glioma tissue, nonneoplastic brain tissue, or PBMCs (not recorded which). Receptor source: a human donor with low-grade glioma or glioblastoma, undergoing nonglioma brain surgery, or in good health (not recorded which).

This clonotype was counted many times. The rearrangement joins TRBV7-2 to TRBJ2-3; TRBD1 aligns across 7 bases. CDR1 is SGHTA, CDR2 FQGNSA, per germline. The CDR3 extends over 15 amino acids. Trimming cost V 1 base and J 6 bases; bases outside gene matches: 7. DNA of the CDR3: TGTGCCAGCAGCTTAGTTCGAGGGGGCAGGGATACGCAGTATTTT. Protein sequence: CASSLVRGGRDTQYF.

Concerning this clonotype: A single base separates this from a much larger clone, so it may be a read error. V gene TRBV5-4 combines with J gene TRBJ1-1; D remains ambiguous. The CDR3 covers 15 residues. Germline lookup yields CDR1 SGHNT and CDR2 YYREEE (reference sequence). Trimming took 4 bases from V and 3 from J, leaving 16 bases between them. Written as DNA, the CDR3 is TGTGCCAGCAGCCGGATATTTAACACACACACTGAAGCTTTCTTT. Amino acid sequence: CASSRIFNTHTEAFF.